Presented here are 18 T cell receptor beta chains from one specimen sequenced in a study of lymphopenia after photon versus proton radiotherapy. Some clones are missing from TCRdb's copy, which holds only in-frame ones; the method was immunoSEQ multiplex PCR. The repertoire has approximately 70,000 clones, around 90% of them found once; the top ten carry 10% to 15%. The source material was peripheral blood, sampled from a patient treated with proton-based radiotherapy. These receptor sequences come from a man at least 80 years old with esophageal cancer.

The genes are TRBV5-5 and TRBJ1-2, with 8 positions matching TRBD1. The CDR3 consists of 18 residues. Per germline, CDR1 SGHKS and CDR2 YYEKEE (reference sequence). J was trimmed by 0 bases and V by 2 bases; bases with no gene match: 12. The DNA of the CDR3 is TGTGCCAGCAGCTTCTCTGATGGGCAGGGGGCGCCTAACTATGGCTACACCTTC. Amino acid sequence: CASSFSDGQGAPNYGYTF.

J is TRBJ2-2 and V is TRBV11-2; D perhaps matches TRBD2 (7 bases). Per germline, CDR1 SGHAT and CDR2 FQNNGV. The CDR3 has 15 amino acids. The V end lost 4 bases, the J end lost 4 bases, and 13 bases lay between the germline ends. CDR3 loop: CASSWGGPSTGELFF. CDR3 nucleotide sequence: TGTGCCAGCAGCTGGGGGGGCCCGAGCACCGGGGAGCTGTTTTTT.

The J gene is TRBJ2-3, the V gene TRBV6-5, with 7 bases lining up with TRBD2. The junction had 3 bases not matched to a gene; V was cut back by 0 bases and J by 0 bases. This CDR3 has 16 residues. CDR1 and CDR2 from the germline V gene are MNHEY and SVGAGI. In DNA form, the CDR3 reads TGTGCCAGCAGTTACTCACTAGCGATTAGCACAGATACGCAGTATTTT. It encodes CASSYSLAISTDTQYF.

CDR3: CASSLNEKLFF. For the CDR3, the DNA is TGCGCCAGCAGCTTGAATGAAAAACTGTTTTTT. The chain combines TRBV5-1 with TRBJ1-4; no clear D gene. Trimming shortened V by 1 base and J by 5 bases, and 0 bases separated the two germline ends. The germline V gene encodes CDR1 SGHRS and CDR2 YFSETQ. The CDR3 contains 11 residues.

The DNA for the CDR3 is TGTGCCAGTAGTATGCTTCGGGGGGGAGGCGAGCAGTACTTC. It translates to CASSMLRGGGEQYF. The gene calls are TRBV19 and TRBJ2-7, with 8 bases matching TRBD2. Germline-derived CDR1 and CDR2 are LNHDA and SQIVND (reference sequence). Trimming took 3 bases from V and 6 from J; bases not matched to a gene: 7. The CDR3 is 14 residues long.

CDR3 DNA sequence: TGTGCCAGCACCCCGGGACAGGGGAACTATGGCTACACCTTC. As protein: CASTPGQGNYGYTF. V usage is TRBV25-1 and J usage is TRBJ1-2, with 10 bases aligning to TRBD1. CDR3 length: 14 residues. The germline CDR1 and CDR2 sequences are MGHDK and SYGVNS. With 7 bases clipped from V and 2 bases from J, the junction kept 4 bases outside the gene matches.

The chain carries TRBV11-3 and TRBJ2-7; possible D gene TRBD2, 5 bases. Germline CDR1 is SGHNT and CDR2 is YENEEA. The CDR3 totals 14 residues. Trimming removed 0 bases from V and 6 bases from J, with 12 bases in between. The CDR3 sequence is CASSLDPARGEQYF. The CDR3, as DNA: TGTGCCAGCAGCTTAGATCCAGCACGGGGCGAGCAGTACTTC.

The CDR3 protein is CASSLGQQETQYF. CDR3 nucleotides: TGTGCCAGCAGCTTAGGACAGCAAGAGACCCAGTACTTC. The chain carries TRBV7-2 and TRBJ2-5, with TRBD1 as a possible D gene (5 bases). The CDR3 runs 13 residues. Trimming took off 1 base at V and 2 bases at J, with 5 bases between the two ends. Germline CDR1 reads SGHTA; CDR2 reads FQGNSA.

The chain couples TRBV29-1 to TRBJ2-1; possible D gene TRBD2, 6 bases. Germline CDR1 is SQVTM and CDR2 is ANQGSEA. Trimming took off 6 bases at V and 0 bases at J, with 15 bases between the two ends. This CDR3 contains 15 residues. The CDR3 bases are TGCAGCGTGGCCGGGACTTTAAGCTCCTACAATGAGCAGTTCTTC. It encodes CSVAGTLSSYNEQFF.

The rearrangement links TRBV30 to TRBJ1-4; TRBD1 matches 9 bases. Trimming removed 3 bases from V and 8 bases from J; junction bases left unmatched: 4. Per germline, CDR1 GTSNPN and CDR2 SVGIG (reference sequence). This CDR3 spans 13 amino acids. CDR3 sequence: CAWRGQGFEKLFF. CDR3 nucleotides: TGTGCCTGGAGGGGACAGGGTTTCGAAAAACTGTTTTTT.

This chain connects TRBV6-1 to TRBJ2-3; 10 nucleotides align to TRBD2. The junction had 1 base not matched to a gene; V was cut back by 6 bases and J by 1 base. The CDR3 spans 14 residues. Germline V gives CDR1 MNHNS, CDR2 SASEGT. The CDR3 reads CASRAGGGTDTQYF. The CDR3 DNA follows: TGTGCCAGCAGAGCGGGGGGGGGCACAGATACGCAGTATTTT.

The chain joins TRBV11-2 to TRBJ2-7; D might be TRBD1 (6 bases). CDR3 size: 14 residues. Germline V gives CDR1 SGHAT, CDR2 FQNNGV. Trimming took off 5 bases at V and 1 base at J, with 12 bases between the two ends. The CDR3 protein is CASSPGQSSYEQYF. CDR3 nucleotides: TGTGCCAGCAGCCCCGGACAGAGTTCCTACGAGCAGTACTTC.

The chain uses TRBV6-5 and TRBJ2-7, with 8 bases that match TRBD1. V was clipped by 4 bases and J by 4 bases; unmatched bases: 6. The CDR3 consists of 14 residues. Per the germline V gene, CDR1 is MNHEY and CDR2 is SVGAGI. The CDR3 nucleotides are TGTGCCAGCAGTTTCTTCACAGGGGGGTACGAGCAGTACTTC. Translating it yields CASSFFTGGYEQYF.

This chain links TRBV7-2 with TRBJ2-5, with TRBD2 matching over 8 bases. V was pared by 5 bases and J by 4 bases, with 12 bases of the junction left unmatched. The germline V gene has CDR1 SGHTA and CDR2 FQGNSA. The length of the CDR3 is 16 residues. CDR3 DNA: TGTGCCAGCAGCCCTAGGGAAGCGGGAGTAGGAGAGACCCAGTACTTC. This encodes CASSPREAGVGETQYF.

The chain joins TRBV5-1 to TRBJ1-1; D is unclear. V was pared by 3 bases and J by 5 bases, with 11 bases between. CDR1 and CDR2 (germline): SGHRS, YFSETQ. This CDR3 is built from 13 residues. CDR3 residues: CASSYDGGTEAFF. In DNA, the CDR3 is TGCGCCAGCAGCTACGACGGAGGGACTGAAGCTTTCTTT. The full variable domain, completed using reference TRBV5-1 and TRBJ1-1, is KAGVTQTPRYLIKTRGQQVTLSCSPISGHRSVSWYQQTPGQGLQFLFEYFSETQRNKGNFPGRFSGRQFSNSRSEMNVSTLELGDSALYLCASSYDGGTEAFFGQGTRLTVV.

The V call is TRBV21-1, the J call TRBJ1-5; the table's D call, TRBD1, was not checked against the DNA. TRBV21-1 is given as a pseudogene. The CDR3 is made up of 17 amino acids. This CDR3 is CASSKDAGWVHNQPQHF. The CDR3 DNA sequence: TGTGCCAGCAGCAAAGATGCAGGTTGGGTCCACAATCAGCCCCAGCATTTT.

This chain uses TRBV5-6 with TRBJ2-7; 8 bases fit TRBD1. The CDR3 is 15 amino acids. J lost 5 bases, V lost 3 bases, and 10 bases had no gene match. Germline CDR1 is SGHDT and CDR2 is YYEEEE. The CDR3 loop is CASSWGTGYAHEQYF. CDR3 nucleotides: TGTGCCAGCAGCTGGGGGACAGGTTATGCCCACGAGCAGTACTTC. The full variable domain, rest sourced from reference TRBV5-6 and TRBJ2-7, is DAGVTQSPTHLIKTRGQQVTLRCSPKSGHDTVSWYQQALGQGPQFIFQYYEEEERQRGNFPDRFSGHQFPNYSSELNVNALLLGDSALYLCASSWGTGYAHEQYFGPGTRLTVT.

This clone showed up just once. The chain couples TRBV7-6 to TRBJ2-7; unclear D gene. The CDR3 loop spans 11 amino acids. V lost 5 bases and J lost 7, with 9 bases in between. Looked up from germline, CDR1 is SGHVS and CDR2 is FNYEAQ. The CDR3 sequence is CASSNVGEQYF. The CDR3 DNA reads TGTGCCAGCAGCAACGTGGGGGAGCAGTACTTC.